In its sample, the clone carrying this T cell receptor (beta chain) was seen many times. Germline CDR1 and CDR2: LGHNA and YSLEER. The CDR3 runs to 14 residues. The ends were cut back, 4 bases at V and 9 bases at J, with 13 bases in the middle. This sample is part of a study of T cell repertoires in cytomegalovirus infection. Study background: An indication of both CMV infection and matching HLA type came from public TCR beta signatures.

TCRdb re-called the reads through MiXCR, storing one row per CDR3 protein. This sample has about 140,000 distinct CDR3 sequences, with 5% to 6.5% found just once. What was sequenced was PBMCs. The clonotype was recovered from a human donor in good health (CMV status not recorded). Some clones in this sample may be carry-over from other donors' samples. The genes are TRBV4-3 and TRBJ1-6; D uncertain. CDR3 coding DNA: TGCGCCAGCAGCCCCACTCGGGCAGGTTCACCCCTCCACTTT. Its protein is CASSPTRAGSPLHF.